A single sample is the source of the 32 T cell receptor beta chains below, sequenced in a study of blood T cell repertoires in COVID-19. Repertoires were generated with immunoSEQ multiplex PCR, while TCRdb's copy carries only in-frame clones and drops some. The data show 250,000 or so clones, over 80% seen once. The sample was PBMCs or T cells enriched from blood (not recorded which). These receptors were obtained from a middle-aged woman who had been exposed to COVID-19.

The chain uses TRBV27 and TRBJ2-7, with 10 bases aligning to TRBD2. CDR1 and CDR2 (germline): MNHEY, SMNVEV (reference sequence). J lost 3 bases, V lost 1 base, and 6 bases had no gene match. The CDR3 totals 16 residues. The CDR3: CASSLLSSGGGYEQYF. DNA for the CDR3: TGTGCCAGCAGTTTATTGTCTAGCGGGGGAGGCTACGAGCAGTACTTC.

The rearrangement joins TRBV3-1 (or the pseudogene TRBV3-2) to TRBJ2-5; 12 positions agree with TRBD2. In germline, CDR1 is LGHDT, CDR2 YNNKEL (reference sequence). The CDR3 runs to 19 residues. V was pared by 0 bases and J by 4 bases, with 12 bases of the junction left unmatched. The CDR3 DNA is TGTGCCAGCAGCCAAGAGCTAGCGGGGGGGCTTTTAGTAGGAGAGACCCAGTACTTC. As protein: CASSQELAGGLLVGETQYF.

The CDR3 DNA reads as TGTGCCAGCAGCCCCGCCACGAGGGGGAGTAATTCACCCCTCCACTTT. It is translated as CASSPATRGSNSPLHF. The chain is built from TRBV7-2 and TRBJ1-6, with D tentatively TRBD1 (6 bases). Germline V CDR1 and CDR2: SGHTA, FQGNSA. This CDR3 region has 16 residues. Trimming took off 5 bases at V and 6 bases at J, with 17 bases between the two ends.

The rearrangement uses TRBV19 and TRBJ2-4; TRBD1 aligns across 7 bases. Germline CDR1 is LNHDA and CDR2 is SQIVND (reference sequence). The J segment lost 0 bases and the V segment lost 9 bases, leaving 11 bases of the junction unmatched. The CDR3 has 16 amino acids. This CDR3 reads CASNTGQFLAKNIQYF. Here the CDR3 DNA reads TGTGCCAGCAACACGGGACAGTTTCTAGCCAAAAACATTCAGTACTTC.

The chain is built from TRBV4-3 and TRBJ1-6, with a possible D match to TRBD1 (5 bases). V lost 0 bases to trimming and J lost 7 bases, with 13 bases between them. CDR1 is LGHNA and CDR2 is YSLEER in the germline V gene. The CDR3 has 16 amino acids. CDR3 in DNA: TGCGCCAGCAGCCAAGACAATTGGGGCTCGAATTCACCCCTCCACTTT. It is translated as CASSQDNWGSNSPLHF.

The chain combines TRBV24-1 with TRBJ1-2, with a weak D call TRBD1 (6 bases). There are 14 residues in the CDR3. Germline V lookup: CDR1 KGHDR, CDR2 SFDVKD. Trimming cost V 1 base and J 6 bases, with 11 bases left between them. The CDR3 spells CATSDLGQRDGYTF. The DNA of the CDR3 is TGTGCCACCAGTGATTTAGGACAGCGCGATGGCTACACCTTC.

J is TRBJ2-5 and V is TRBV7-9, with D unresolved. Germline V lookup: CDR1 SEHNR, CDR2 FQNEAQ (reference sequence). V lost 4 bases, J lost 2 bases, and 11 bases lay in between. This CDR3 has 14 residues. CDR3 residues: CASSSPGSQETQYF. Written as DNA, the CDR3 is TGTGCCAGCAGCTCACCCGGGTCACAAGAGACCCAGTACTTC. Together with reference TRBV7-9 and TRBJ2-5, the CDR3 gives the full variable domain: DTGVSQNPRHKITKRGQNVTFRCDPISEHNRLYWYRQTLGQGPEFLTYFQNEAQLEKSRLLSDRFSAERPKGSFSTLEIQRTEQGDSAMYLCASSSPGSQETQYFGPGTRLLVL.

The chain uses TRBV28 and TRBJ2-3; D perhaps matches TRBD2 (6 bases). The CDR3 length is 16 residues. CDR1 is MDHEN, CDR2 SYDVKM, per germline. Trimming left V 6 bases short and J 2 bases short, with 18 bases between. The CDR3 DNA sequence: TGTGCCAGCAGAAGGGAGGTTTTGCTAGCCACAGATACGCAGTATTTT. Translated: CASRREVLLATDTQYF.

The genes are TRBV5-1 and TRBJ2-7; 8 nucleotides match TRBD1. Looked up from germline, CDR1 is SGHRS and CDR2 is YFSETQ. CDR3 length: 14 amino acids. V was clipped by 3 bases and J by 5 bases; unmatched bases: 7. CDR3 amino acids: CASSSGQVSHEQYF. The CDR3 DNA reads TGCGCCAGCAGCTCGGGACAGGTTTCCCACGAGCAGTACTTC.

This clone was observed a handful of times. The J gene is TRBJ1-6, the V gene TRBV27; a weak D match, TRBD1 (6 bases). The germline V gene has CDR1 MNHEY and CDR2 SMNVEV (reference sequence). The CDR3 length is 16 residues. The V end was cut by 4 bases, the J end by 0 bases, with 10 bases between. CDR3 loop: CASSWQGSSYNSPLHF. The CDR3 bases are TGTGCCAGCAGTTGGCAGGGGAGCTCCTATAATTCACCCCTCCACTTT.

This chain links TRBV4-2 with TRBJ2-3; D is possibly TRBD1 (5 bases). Per germline, CDR1 LGHNA and CDR2 YNFKEQ. Trimming removed 0 bases from V and 0 bases from J, with 13 bases in between. This CDR3 is 17 amino acids long. The DNA for the CDR3 is TGTGCCAGCAGCCAAGACCCCGACAGCGCTAGCACAGATACGCAGTATTTT. Translated, it gives CASSQDPDSASTDTQYF.

This chain joins TRBV4-3 and TRBJ2-5; 8 positions match TRBD2. V dropped 3 bases and J dropped 5; count of bases not matched to a gene: 8. This CDR3 has 15 amino acids. The V gene's germline CDR1 is LGHNA and CDR2 YSLEER. The CDR3 spells CASSQDGLAGETQYF. The CDR3 nucleotides read TGCGCCAGCAGCCAGGATGGACTAGCTGGGGAGACCCAGTACTTC.

The rearrangement links TRBV4-2 to TRBJ2-7; D call uncertain. This CDR3 is built from 16 residues. The germline CDR1 and CDR2 sequences are LGHNA and YNFKEQ. V shed 4 bases and J shed 4 bases, with 20 bases lying between them. CDR3 sequence reads: CASSPYCLAVRYEQYF. CDR3 DNA sequence: TGTGCCAGCAGCCCGTATTGTTTGGCGGTACGGTACGAGCAGTACTTC.

The chain recombines TRBV5-4 with TRBJ1-1; tentatively, D is TRBD1 (6 bases). Germline-derived CDR1 and CDR2 are SGHNT and YYREEE (reference sequence). The ends were cut back, 4 bases at V and 4 bases at J, with 17 bases in the middle. The CDR3 is made up of 15 amino acids. The CDR3 sequence: CASSRGGRGSTEAFF. CDR3 nucleotides: TGTGCCAGCAGCCGGGGAGGGAGGGGGAGCACTGAAGCTTTCTTT.

The chain employs TRBV12-3 or TRBV12-4 and TRBJ2-1, with D possibly TRBD2 on 6 matching bases. The CDR3 loop spans 13 amino acids. Trimming shortened V by 6 bases and J by 3 bases, and 9 bases separated the two germline ends. The CDR3, as DNA: TGTGCCAGCAGGGGAGGCAACTACAATGAGCAGTTCTTC. Its protein product is CASRGGNYNEQFF.

The chain links TRBV25-1 to TRBJ2-5, with 11 bases matching TRBD2. Per the germline V gene, CDR1 is MGHDK and CDR2 is SYGVNS. The CDR3 is 16 residues long. The trim removed 2 bases at V and 1 base at J, leaving 3 bases unmatched. Here the CDR3 DNA reads TGTGCCAGCAGTGAACCCGGGACTAGCGGCCAAGAGACCCAGTACTTC. Its protein is CASSEPGTSGQETQYF.

The chain employs TRBV18 and TRBJ1-5; D uncertain. Per germline, CDR1 KGHSH and CDR2 LQKENI. There are 15 residues in the CDR3. Trimming cost V 6 bases and J 1 base, with 13 bases left between them. Written as DNA, the CDR3 is TGTGCCAGCTCCCGGGAACACGGAAGCAATCAGCCCCAGCATTTT. It codes for CASSREHGSNQPQHF. Together with reference TRBV18 and TRBJ1-5, the CDR3 gives the full variable domain: NAGVMQNPRHLVRRRGQEARLRCSPMKGHSHVYWYRQLPEEGLKFMVYLQKENIIDESGMPKERFSAEFPKEGPSILRIQQVVRGDSAAYFCASSREHGSNQPQHFGDGTRLSIL.

V is TRBV5-4 and J is TRBJ2-3, with a possible D match to TRBD2 (5 bases). Per germline, CDR1 SGHNT and CDR2 YYREEE (reference sequence). The CDR3 sequence is 16 residues long. V was trimmed by 0 bases and J by 4 bases, leaving 15 bases between them. The DNA for the CDR3 is TGTGCCAGCAGCTTGGGGCTAGCACCCCCAGCAGATACGCAGTATTTT. Amino acids: CASSLGLAPPADTQYF.

The chain combines TRBV28 with TRBJ2-2; tentatively, D is TRBD2 (6 bases). This CDR3 contains 14 residues. The germline V and J ends were trimmed by 2 bases and 4 bases, with 8 bases remaining between them. Germline V gives CDR1 MDHEN, CDR2 SYDVKM. In DNA, the CDR3 is TGTGCCAGCAGTTTAGGGACTTTCACCGGGGAGCTGTTTTTT. Amino acids: CASSLGTFTGELFF.

The chain couples TRBV28 to TRBJ1-6, with D perhaps matching TRBD1 (6 bases). This CDR3 is built from 13 residues. Per germline, CDR1 MDHEN and CDR2 SYDVKM. V dropped 5 bases and J dropped 7 bases, with 9 bases sitting between them. CDR3 in amino acids: CASSPRGNSPLHF. The CDR3 DNA follows: TGTGCCAGCAGTCCCAGGGGCAATTCACCCCTCCACTTT.

The gene calls are TRBV7-8 and TRBJ2-7, with 14 nucleotides matching TRBD2. The J segment lost 4 bases and the V segment lost 5 bases, leaving 10 bases of the junction unmatched. CDR1 SGHVS and CDR2 FQNEAQ come from the germline V gene. The CDR3 is 17 residues long. The CDR3 DNA follows: TGTGCCAGCAGCCAGGGACTAGCGGGAGCGCCCGGGTACGAGCAGTACGTC. Translated, it gives CASSQGLAGAPGYEQYV.

This chain links TRBV28 with TRBJ2-7, with 9 bases matching TRBD1. In germline, CDR1 is MDHEN, CDR2 SYDVKM. The V segment lost 4 bases and the J segment 1 base; nucleotides outside the gene matches: 5. The CDR3 loop spans 15 amino acids. CDR3 region: CASSSSGTGSYEQYF. For the CDR3, the DNA is TGTGCCAGCAGTTCCTCCGGGACAGGGTCCTACGAGCAGTACTTC.

This chain connects TRBV6-5 to TRBJ1-6, with 7 nucleotides matching TRBD1. V trimming: 8 bases; J trimming: 5 bases; junction bases outside the gene matches: 6. This CDR3 contains 14 residues. Germline V gene lookup returns CDR1 MNHEY and CDR2 SVGAGI. As DNA, the CDR3 is TGTGCCAGCCATCGACAGGGCGATAATTCACCCCTCCACTTT. This codes for CASHRQGDNSPLHF.

The chain carries TRBV3-1 (or the pseudogene TRBV3-2) and TRBJ1-3, with D tentatively TRBD1 (6 bases). CDR1 is LGHDT and CDR2 is YNNKEL in the germline V gene (reference sequence). This CDR3 has 19 amino acids. The germline V and J ends were trimmed by 0 bases and 0 bases, with 18 bases remaining between them. DNA for the CDR3: TGTGCCAGCAGCCAAGAAAGAGGGGGGGCTTGTCCCTCTGGAAACACCATATATTTT. Translating it yields CASSQERGGACPSGNTIYF.

The chain carries TRBV5-6 and TRBJ1-1; D might be TRBD1 (5 bases). There are 17 residues in the CDR3. Trimming removed 0 bases at V and 1 base at J, with 16 bases between. Germline values: CDR1 SGHDT, CDR2 YYEEEE. CDR3 amino acids: CASSLGGRAPSNTEAFF. As DNA, the CDR3 is TGTGCCAGCAGCTTGGGTGGCAGGGCTCCCTCGAACACTGAAGCTTTCTTT.

This clone was counted a single time. The rearrangement links TRBV5-1 to TRBJ1-1; 8 nucleotides line up with TRBD1. CDR1 is SGHRS and CDR2 is YFSETQ in the germline V gene. Germline trimming cut 4 bases from V and 8 bases from J; bases unmatched to any gene: 10. There are 14 residues in the CDR3. The DNA for the CDR3 is TGCGCCAGCAGCCTAAGGGACAGGCGGCAAGAAGCTTTCTTT. Its protein is CASSLRDRRQEAFF. The variable domain in full, with the rest retrieved from reference TRBV5-1 and TRBJ1-1, is KAGVTQTPRYLIKTRGQQVTLSCSPISGHRSVSWYQQTPGQGLQFLFEYFSETQRNKGNFPGRFSGRQFSNSRSEMNVSTLELGDSALYLCASSLRDRRQEAFFGQGTRLTVV.

The chain combines TRBV6-1 with TRBJ1-1; no clear D gene. The CDR3 loop spans 15 amino acids. Trimming took off 2 bases at V and 4 bases at J, with 14 bases between the two ends. Germline V gene sequence: CDR1 MNHNS, CDR2 SASEGT. The CDR3 region is CASSEPQEAGTEAFF. The CDR3 DNA is TGTGCCAGCAGTGAACCTCAGGAGGCGGGCACTGAAGCTTTCTTT.

The V call is TRBV7-2, the J call TRBJ2-5; 8 positions agree with TRBD2. V lost 5 bases, J lost 5 bases, and 13 bases stayed unmatched. Germline CDR1 and CDR2: SGHTA and FQGNSA. The CDR3 loop spans 16 amino acids. CDR3 protein: CASSPSGAGVGETQYF. CDR3 bases: TGTGCCAGCAGCCCGTCAGGAGCGGGGGTGGGTGAGACCCAGTACTTC.

This chain links TRBV5-4 with TRBJ2-4; 9 bases fit TRBD2. Looked up from germline, CDR1 is SGHNT and CDR2 is YYREEE (reference sequence). This CDR3 contains 15 residues. V shed 2 bases, J shed 7 bases, and the junction held 7 bases outside the gene matches. CDR3 in DNA: TGTGCCAGCAGCTTTAGCGGGGGTGCGGGGAACATTCAGTACTTC. Translated: CASSFSGGAGNIQYF.

The chain couples TRBV13 to TRBJ2-5, with D perhaps matching TRBD2 (5 bases). The CDR3 is made up of 16 amino acids. CDR1 and CDR2 (germline): PRHDT, FYEKMQ (reference sequence). Trimming took off 1 base at V and 5 bases at J, with 17 bases between the two ends. CDR3 sequence reads: CASSLARPTRAETQYF. The CDR3 nucleotides read TGTGCCAGCAGCTTAGCCCGGCCTACGAGGGCGGAGACCCAGTACTTC. The full variable domain, its missing parts supplied by reference TRBV13 and TRBJ2-5, is AAGVIQSPRHLIKEKRETATLKCYPIPRHDTVYWYQQGPGQDPQFLISFYEKMQSDKGSIPDRFSAQQFSDYHSELNMSSLELGDSALYFCASSLARPTRAETQYFGPGTRLLVL.

The chain employs TRBV7-9 and TRBJ1-1, with D maybe TRBD1 (5 bases). Trimming shortened V by 1 base and J by 5 bases, and 11 bases separated the two germline ends. Germline V gene lookup returns CDR1 SEHNR and CDR2 FQNEAQ (reference sequence). This CDR3 is 14 amino acids long. CDR3 DNA sequence: TGTGCCAGCAGCTTAGTCGGGGGTCGGACTGAAGCTTTCTTT. Residues: CASSLVGGRTEAFF.

This chain's CDR3 is CASSTGTGIYNEQFF. As DNA, the CDR3 is TGTGCCAGCAGCACCGGGACAGGGATCTACAATGAGCAGTTCTTC. V gene TRBV6-2 or TRBV6-3 combines with J gene TRBJ2-1; 9 bases agree with TRBD1. The CDR3 length is 15 residues. Germline V gene data show CDR1 as MNHEY and CDR2 as SVGEGT. Unmatched junction bases numbered 6, after V lost 6 bases and J lost 3 bases.